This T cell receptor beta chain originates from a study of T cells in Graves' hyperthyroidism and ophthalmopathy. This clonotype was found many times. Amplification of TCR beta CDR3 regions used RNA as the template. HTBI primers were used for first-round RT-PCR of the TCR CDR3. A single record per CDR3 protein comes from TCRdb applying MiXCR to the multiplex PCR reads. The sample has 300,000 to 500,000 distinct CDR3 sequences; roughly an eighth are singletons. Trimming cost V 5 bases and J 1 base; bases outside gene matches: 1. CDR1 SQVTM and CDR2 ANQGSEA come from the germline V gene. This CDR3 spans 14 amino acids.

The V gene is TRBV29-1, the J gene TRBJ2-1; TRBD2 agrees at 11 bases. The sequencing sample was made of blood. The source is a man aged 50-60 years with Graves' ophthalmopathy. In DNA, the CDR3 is TGCAGCGTTACTAGCGGGAGTTCCTACAATGAGCAGTTCTTC. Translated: CSVTSGSSYNEQFF.